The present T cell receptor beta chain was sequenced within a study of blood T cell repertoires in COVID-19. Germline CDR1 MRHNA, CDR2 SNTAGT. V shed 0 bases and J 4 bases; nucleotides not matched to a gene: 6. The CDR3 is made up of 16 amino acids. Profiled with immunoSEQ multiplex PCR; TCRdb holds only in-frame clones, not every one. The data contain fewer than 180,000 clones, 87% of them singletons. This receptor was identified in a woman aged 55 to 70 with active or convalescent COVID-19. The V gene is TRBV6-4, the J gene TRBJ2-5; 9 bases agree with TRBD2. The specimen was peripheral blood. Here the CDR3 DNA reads TGTGCCAGCAGTGACTCCGAGCGGGGGGTTTTAGAGACCCAGTACTTC. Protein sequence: CASSDSERGVLETQYF.